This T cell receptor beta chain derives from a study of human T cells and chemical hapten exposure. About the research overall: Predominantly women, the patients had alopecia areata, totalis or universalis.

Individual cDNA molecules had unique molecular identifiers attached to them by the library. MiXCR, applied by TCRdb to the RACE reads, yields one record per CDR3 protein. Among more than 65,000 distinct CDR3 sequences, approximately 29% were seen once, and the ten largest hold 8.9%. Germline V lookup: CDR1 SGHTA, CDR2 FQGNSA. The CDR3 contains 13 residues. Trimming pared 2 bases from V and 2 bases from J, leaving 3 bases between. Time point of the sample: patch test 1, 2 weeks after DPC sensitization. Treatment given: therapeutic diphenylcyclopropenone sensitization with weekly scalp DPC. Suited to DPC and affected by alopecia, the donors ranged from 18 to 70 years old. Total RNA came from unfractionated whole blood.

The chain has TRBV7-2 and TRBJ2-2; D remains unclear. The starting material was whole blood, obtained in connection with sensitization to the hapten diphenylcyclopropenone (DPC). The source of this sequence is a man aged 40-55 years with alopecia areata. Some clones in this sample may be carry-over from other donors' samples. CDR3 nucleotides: TGTGCCAGCAGCTTATTTAACACCGGGGAGCTGTTTTTT. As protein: CASSLFNTGELFF.